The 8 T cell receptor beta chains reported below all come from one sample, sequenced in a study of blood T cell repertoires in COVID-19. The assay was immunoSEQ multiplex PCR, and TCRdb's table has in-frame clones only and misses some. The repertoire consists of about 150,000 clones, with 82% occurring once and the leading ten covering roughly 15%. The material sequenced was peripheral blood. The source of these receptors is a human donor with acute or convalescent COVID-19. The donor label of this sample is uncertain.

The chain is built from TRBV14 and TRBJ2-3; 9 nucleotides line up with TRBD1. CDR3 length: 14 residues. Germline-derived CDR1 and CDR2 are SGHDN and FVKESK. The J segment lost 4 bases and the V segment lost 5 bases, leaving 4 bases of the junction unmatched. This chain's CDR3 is CASSDTGGADTQYF. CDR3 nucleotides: TGTGCCAGCAGCGACACAGGGGGCGCAGATACGCAGTATTTT.

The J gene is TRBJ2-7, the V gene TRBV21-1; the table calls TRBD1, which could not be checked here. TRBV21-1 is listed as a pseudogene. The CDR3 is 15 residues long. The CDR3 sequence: CASSASRDRLYEQYF. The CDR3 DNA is TGTGCCAGCAGCGCAAGCCGGGACAGACTTTACGAGCAGTACTTC.

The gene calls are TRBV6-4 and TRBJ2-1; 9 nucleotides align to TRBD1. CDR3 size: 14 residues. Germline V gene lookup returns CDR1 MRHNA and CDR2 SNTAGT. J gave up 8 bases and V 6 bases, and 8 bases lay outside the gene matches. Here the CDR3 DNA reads TGTGCCAGCAGAGGACAGGGGATAGTGGATGAGCAGTTCTTC. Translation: CASRGQGIVDEQFF.

This chain's CDR3 is CAWSATASGNTIYF. For the CDR3, the DNA is TGTGCCTGGAGTGCCACTGCCTCTGGAAACACCATATATTTT. The J gene is TRBJ1-3, the V gene TRBV30; D gene uncertain. The CDR3 contains 14 residues. V lost 1 base, J lost 0 bases, and 7 bases lay in between. Germline loops: CDR1 GTSNPN, CDR2 SVGIG (reference sequence).

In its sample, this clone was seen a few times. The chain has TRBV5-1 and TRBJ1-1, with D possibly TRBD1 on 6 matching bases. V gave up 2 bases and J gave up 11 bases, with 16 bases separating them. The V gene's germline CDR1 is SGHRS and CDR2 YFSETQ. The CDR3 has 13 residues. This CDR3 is CASSLHTGFRAFF. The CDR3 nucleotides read TGCGCCAGCAGCTTACATACAGGGTTCCGGGCTTTCTTT.

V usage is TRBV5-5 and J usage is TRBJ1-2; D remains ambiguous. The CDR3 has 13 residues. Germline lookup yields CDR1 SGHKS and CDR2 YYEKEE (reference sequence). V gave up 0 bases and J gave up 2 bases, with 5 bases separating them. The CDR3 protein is CASSLGPNYGYTF. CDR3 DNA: TGTGCCAGCAGCTTGGGTCCGAACTATGGCTACACCTTC.

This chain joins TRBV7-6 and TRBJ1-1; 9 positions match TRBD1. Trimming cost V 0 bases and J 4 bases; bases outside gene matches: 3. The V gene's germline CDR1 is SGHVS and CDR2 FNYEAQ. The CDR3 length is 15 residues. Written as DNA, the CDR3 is TGTGCCAGCAGCTTAGCGGGGACAGGGAGCACTGAAGCTTTCTTT. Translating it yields CASSLAGTGSTEAFF. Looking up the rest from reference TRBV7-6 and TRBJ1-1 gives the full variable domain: GAGVSQSPRYKVTKRGQDVALRCDPISGHVSLYWYRQALGQGPEFLTYFNYEAQQDKSGLPNDRFSAERPEGSISTLTIQRTEQRDSAMYRCASSLAGTGSTEAFFGQGTRLTVV.

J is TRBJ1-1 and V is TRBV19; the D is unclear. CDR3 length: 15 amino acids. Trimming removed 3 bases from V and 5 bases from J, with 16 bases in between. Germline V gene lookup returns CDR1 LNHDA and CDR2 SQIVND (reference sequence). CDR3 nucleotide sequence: TGTGCCAGTAGTATGGGGAGGGCGGTGAGGACTGAAGCTTTCTTT. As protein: CASSMGRAVRTEAFF.